A single sample is the source of the 27 T cell receptor beta chains below, sequenced in a study of blood T cell repertoires in COVID-19. The protocol was immunoSEQ multiplex PCR, while the TCRdb copy is restricted to in-frame clones and leaves out a portion. This table has more than 95,000 clones, 70% to 90% appearing once. Specimen: peripheral blood. These receptors all stem from a man aged 25 to 45 with acute or convalescent COVID-19.

The chain uses TRBV29-1 and TRBJ2-6, with 10 bases that match TRBD1. In germline, CDR1 is SQVTM, CDR2 ANQGSEA. The junction had 9 bases not matched to a gene; V was cut back by 4 bases and J by 0 bases. CDR3 length: 18 amino acids. The CDR3 region is CSVVVGDRGPSGANVLTF. DNA for the CDR3: TGCAGCGTTGTGGTAGGGGACAGGGGTCCCTCTGGGGCCAACGTCCTGACTTTC.

The chain links TRBV18 to TRBJ2-7, with a possible D match to TRBD2 (6 bases). V shed 5 bases and J shed 3 bases, with 14 bases lying between them. The CDR3 runs to 14 residues. Looked up from germline, CDR1 is KGHSH and CDR2 is LQKENI. This chain's CDR3 is CASSGDSGDYEQYV. In nucleotides, the CDR3 is TGTGCCAGCTCAGGGGATTCGGGGGACTACGAGCAGTACGTC.

This clone came up a few times. The chain recombines TRBV2 with TRBJ2-7; 10 bases agree with TRBD1. CDR1 is SNHLY, CDR2 FYNNEI, per germline. The CDR3 has 15 amino acids. With 3 bases clipped from V and 2 bases from J, the junction kept 4 bases outside the gene matches. CDR3 residues: CASSDWDRGAYEQYV. For the CDR3, the DNA is TGTGCCAGCAGTGATTGGGACAGGGGAGCCTACGAGCAGTACGTC.

The chain carries TRBV14 and TRBJ1-1; the match to TRBD1 covers 9 bases. Germline trimming cut 4 bases from V and 1 base from J; bases unmatched to any gene: 7. The length of the CDR3 is 16 residues. Germline V gene data show CDR1 as SGHDN and CDR2 as FVKESK. The CDR3 here is CASSPIGTGKNTEAFF. The CDR3 region has the DNA TGTGCCAGCAGCCCCATAGGGACAGGGAAGAACACTGAAGCTTTCTTT.

The chain joins TRBV29-1 to TRBJ2-6, with 12 positions matching TRBD1. Germline V gene lookup returns CDR1 SQVTM and CDR2 ANQGSEA. CDR3 length: 18 amino acids. V trimming: 4 bases; J trimming: 4 bases; junction bases outside the gene matches: 11. The CDR3 is CSVGSGTGGSSGANVLTF. Here the CDR3 DNA reads TGCAGCGTTGGATCCGGGACAGGGGGCTCTTCCGGGGCCAACGTCCTGACTTTC.

The chain recombines TRBV24-1 with TRBJ2-3; TRBD2 aligns across 14 bases. J lost 4 bases, V lost 2 bases, and 1 base had no gene match. This CDR3 has 16 amino acids. Germline V lookup: CDR1 KGHDR, CDR2 SFDVKD. This CDR3 is CATSDSGLAGADTQYF. CDR3 sequence (DNA): TGTGCCACCAGTGATTCGGGACTAGCGGGAGCAGATACGCAGTATTTT.

The chain combines TRBV11-3 with TRBJ2-3; no firm D call. Per germline, CDR1 SGHNT and CDR2 YENEEA. The CDR3 runs to 13 residues. The germline V and J ends were trimmed by 8 bases and 0 bases, with 9 bases remaining between them. The CDR3 reads CASADMSTDTQYF. In DNA, the CDR3 is TGTGCCAGCGCTGACATGAGCACAGATACGCAGTATTTT.

The rearrangement links TRBV11-1 to TRBJ2-3; 8 nucleotides agree with TRBD2. CDR3 size: 15 residues. CDR1 and CDR2 (germline): SGHAT, FQDESV (reference sequence). The trim removed 3 bases at V and 1 base at J, leaving 3 bases unmatched. The DNA for the CDR3 is TGTGCCAGCAGCTTTAGGCGGGGGGGCACAGATACGCAGTATTTT. It is translated as CASSFRRGGTDTQYF.

The V call is TRBV11-1, the J call TRBJ1-1; perhaps TRBD1 as D (6 bases). The germline gives CDR1 SGHAT, CDR2 FQDESV (reference sequence). The CDR3 is 14 residues long. V lost 5 bases and J 5 bases, leaving 15 bases between the germline ends. The CDR3 sequence: CASSPGQKVTEAFF. The CDR3 bases are TGTGCCAGCAGCCCCGGACAGAAGGTGACTGAAGCTTTCTTT.

The J gene is TRBJ1-1, the V gene TRBV5-1, with 9 positions matching TRBD1. The J segment lost 5 bases and the V segment lost 2 bases, leaving 13 bases of the junction unmatched. CDR1 SGHRS and CDR2 YFSETQ come from the germline V gene. This CDR3 comprises 17 residues. CDR3 residues: CASSLNRLGTGSTEAFF. The CDR3 coding sequence is TGCGCCAGCAGCTTAAACCGACTCGGGACAGGGTCTACTGAAGCTTTCTTT.

This chain links TRBV5-1 with TRBJ2-3; TRBD2 aligns across 13 bases. With 0 bases clipped from V and 0 bases from J, the junction kept 4 bases outside the gene matches. The CDR3 extends over 18 amino acids. Germline CDR1 SGHRS, CDR2 YFSETQ. CDR3 region: CASSLELAGGSSTDTQYF. The DNA of the CDR3 is TGCGCCAGCAGCTTGGAACTAGCGGGGGGGTCTAGCACAGATACGCAGTATTTT.

This chain uses TRBV6-1 with TRBJ1-1; tentative D call: TRBD1 (6 bases). Trimming stripped 3 bases from V and 2 bases from J, with 10 bases between. CDR1 is MNHNS and CDR2 is SASEGT in the germline V gene. The CDR3 extends over 14 amino acids. CDR3 DNA: TGTGCCAGCAGTGACAGGGGATTAAACACTGAAGCTTTCTTT. Its protein is CASSDRGLNTEAFF.

This clone came up a few times. Additional DNA sequences in this sample encode the identical CDR3. This rearrangement joins TRBV6-1 to TRBJ2-1, with TRBD2 matching over 8 bases. Trimming took 2 bases from V and 0 from J; bases not matched to a gene: 0. The CDR3 spans 15 residues. Germline CDR1 is MNHNS and CDR2 is SASEGT. This CDR3 reads CASSETSGSYNEQFF. Here the CDR3 DNA reads TGTGCCAGCAGTGAAACTAGCGGCTCCTACAATGAGCAGTTCTTC.

This clone turned up a few times. This chain links TRBV3-1 (or the pseudogene TRBV3-2) with TRBJ2-2; perhaps TRBD2 as D (5 bases). Germline V CDR1 and CDR2: LGHDT, YNNKEL (reference sequence). This CDR3 is built from 16 residues. Trimming removed 1 base at V and 3 bases at J, with 12 bases between. CDR3 nucleotide sequence: TGTGCCAGCAGCCAAGGCCCTCCTAGCCACACCGGGGAGCTGTTTTTT. Protein product: CASSQGPPSHTGELFF.

The rearrangement joins TRBV6-5 to TRBJ2-6, with D uncertain. Germline-derived CDR1 and CDR2 are MNHEY and SVGAGI. The CDR3 runs 15 residues. Trimming removed 6 bases from V and 0 bases from J, with 9 bases in between. The CDR3 sequence: CASSLESSGANVLTF. The CDR3 nucleotides read TGTGCCAGCAGCTTAGAGAGCTCTGGGGCCAACGTCCTGACTTTC.

The chain links TRBV5-6 to TRBJ1-1; D is possibly TRBD1 (6 bases). Trimming cost V 1 base and J 1 base, with 8 bases left between them. Germline-derived CDR1 and CDR2 are SGHDT and YYEEEE. The CDR3 consists of 14 residues. CDR3 region: CASSLQGPNTEAFF. CDR3 DNA sequence: TGTGCCAGCAGCTTGCAGGGGCCGAACACTGAAGCTTTCTTT. Full variable domain (remainder filled in from reference TRBV5-6 and TRBJ1-1): DAGVTQSPTHLIKTRGQQVTLRCSPKSGHDTVSWYQQALGQGPQFIFQYYEEEERQRGNFPDRFSGHQFPNYSSELNVNALLLGDSALYLCASSLQGPNTEAFFGQGTRLTVV.

The rearrangement links TRBV5-4 to TRBJ2-6; TRBD2 aligns across 9 bases. The CDR3 spans 17 residues. Losses at the gene ends were 1 base for V and 2 bases for J; bases not matched to a gene: 4. Looked up from germline, CDR1 is SGHNT and CDR2 is YYREEE (reference sequence). In DNA, the CDR3 is TGTGCCAGCAGCTTGATATTAGCGGGGGCTGGGGCCAACGTCCTGACTTTC. Protein product: CASSLILAGAGANVLTF.

This rearrangement joins TRBV6-5 to TRBJ1-5; D uncertain. The V end was cut by 8 bases, the J end by 0 bases, with 11 bases between. The CDR3 runs 14 residues. Per the germline V gene, CDR1 is MNHEY and CDR2 is SVGAGI. CDR3 in DNA: TGTGCCAGCGGTCGCCGGAGTAGCAATCAGCCCCAGCATTTT. It encodes CASGRRSSNQPQHF.

This clone has a handful of counts. V is TRBV19 and J is TRBJ2-1; possible D gene TRBD2, 6 bases. The CDR3 is 15 amino acids. Trimming cost V 6 bases and J 2 bases, with 14 bases left between them. The germline gives CDR1 LNHDA, CDR2 SQIVND (reference sequence). DNA of the CDR3: TGTGCCAGTAGAATGGGGGGACCTACCTACAATGAGCAGTTCTTC. It is translated as CASRMGGPTYNEQFF.

This rearrangement joins TRBV9 to TRBJ1-6, with TRBD1 matching 10 bases. With 3 bases clipped from V and 7 bases from J, the junction kept 7 bases outside the gene matches. This CDR3 spans 16 amino acids. The germline V gene encodes CDR1 SGDLS and CDR2 YYNGEE. CDR3 sequence reads: CASSGTRGQGNSPLHF. In DNA, the CDR3 is TGTGCCAGCAGCGGAACCAGGGGACAGGGGAATTCACCCCTCCACTTT.

The J gene is TRBJ2-5, the V gene TRBV5-4; D uncertain. The CDR3 has 13 amino acids. Germline V CDR1 and CDR2: SGHNT, YYREEE (reference sequence). Trimming took off 4 bases at V and 4 bases at J, with 11 bases between the two ends. CDR3 region: CASSPMGAETQYF. The CDR3 DNA follows: TGTGCCAGCAGCCCTATGGGCGCAGAGACCCAGTACTTC.

The chain joins TRBV6-4 to TRBJ2-7; possible D gene TRBD1, 7 bases. Trimming shortened V by 5 bases and J by 0 bases, and 17 bases separated the two germline ends. Germline assignment: CDR1 MRHNA and CDR2 SNTAGT. The CDR3 covers 16 residues. The CDR3 nucleotides read TGTGCCAGCAGTACCGCGGGACAGAATAACTCCTACGAGCAGTACGTC. It codes for CASSTAGQNNSYEQYV.

J is TRBJ1-1 and V is TRBV5-1; TRBD1 might be the D (5 bases). CDR3 length: 15 residues. From germline, CDR1 is SGHRS and CDR2 YFSETQ. V lost 0 bases and J lost 0, with 9 bases in between. CDR3 residues: CASSLAGVMNTEAFF. CDR3 coding DNA: TGCGCCAGCAGCTTGGCGGGGGTCATGAACACTGAAGCTTTCTTT.

The V gene is TRBV3-1 (or the pseudogene TRBV3-2), the J gene TRBJ2-7, with a possible D match to TRBD2 (6 bases). CDR1 is LGHDT, CDR2 YNNKEL, per germline (reference sequence). The CDR3 runs 14 residues. Trimming shortened V by 1 base and J by 7 bases, and 14 bases separated the two germline ends. The CDR3 is CASSQGPEGFEQYV. As DNA, the CDR3 is TGTGCCAGCAGCCAAGGTCCGGAGGGATTTGAGCAGTACGTC.

The rearrangement joins TRBV30 to TRBJ1-3; TRBD1 matches 8 bases. The CDR3 covers 16 residues. The V and J ends lost 2 bases and 6 bases, in that order; junction bases with no gene match: 12. Germline V CDR1 and CDR2: GTSNPN, SVGIG (reference sequence). CDR3 sequence: CAWSRGQVYIANTIYF. DNA for the CDR3: TGTGCCTGGAGTAGGGGACAGGTTTATATTGCAAACACCATATATTTT. Full variable domain (rest looked up from reference TRBV30 and TRBJ1-3): SQTIHQWPATLVQPVGSPLSLECTVEGTSNPNLYWYRQAAGRGLQLLFYSVGIGQISSEVPQNLSASRPQDRQFILSSKKLLLSDSGFYLCAWSRGQVYIANTIYFGEGSWLTVV.

The chain combines TRBV5-1 with TRBJ2-2, with a tentative D call TRBD1 (6 bases). Germline loops: CDR1 SGHRS, CDR2 YFSETQ. The CDR3 covers 15 residues. Between the trimmed V and J ends, which lost 2 bases and 1 base, there was a span of 9 bases. CDR3 protein: CASSFGQMNTGELFF. The CDR3 DNA follows: TGCGCCAGCAGCTTTGGACAGATGAACACCGGGGAGCTGTTTTTT.

This chain joins TRBV9 and TRBJ2-2, with D tentatively TRBD1 (6 bases). V was clipped by 4 bases and J by 5 bases, with 18 bases between them. This CDR3 is 16 amino acids long. Per the germline V gene, CDR1 is SGDLS and CDR2 is YYNGEE. CDR3 DNA: TGTGCCAGCAGCAGACCCGGGACAATCAGGACCGGGGAGCTGTTTTTT. Its protein product is CASSRPGTIRTGELFF.